This TCR beta chain was observed in a study of T cells in Graves' hyperthyroidism and ophthalmopathy. Trimming took 1 base from V and 1 from J; bases not matched to a gene: 7. The CDR3 covers 18 residues. The germline CDR1 and CDR2 sequences are LNHNV and YYDKDF (reference sequence). A remark on this clonotype: Because it lacks the conserved phenylalanine or tryptophan at the end, this CDR3 is likely a read error.

The source material, RNA transcripts, was used to amplify TCR beta CDR3 regions. A set of HTBI primers served as the primers for a first-round RT-PCR of the TCR CDR3. MiXCR, run by TCRdb on the multiplex PCR reads, gives a single entry per CDR3 protein. This table holds around 600,000 distinct CDR3 sequences, roughly 15% found once. The receptor was derived from a woman aged 45-59 years with Graves' ophthalmopathy. The chain recombines TRBV15 with TRBJ2-6; 7 nucleotides match TRBD1. Sequenced sample: blood. CDR3 region: CATSRGRDSYSGANVLTL. For the CDR3, the DNA is TGTGCCACCAGCAGAGGCCGGGACAGCTATTCTGGGGCCAACGTCCTGACTCTC.